This TCR beta chain stems from a study of regulatory T cells in long-lasting Graves disease (dated by TCRdb to the early 2020s). As for the study more broadly: Patients with newly diagnosed Graves' disease had been on antithyroid drugs for under 3 months. A total of roughly 35 samples underwent TCR sequencing: some 13 from persistent and about 20 from newly diagnosed Graves' disease patients. The study was conducted in China and was registered as a clinical trial. Persistent Graves' disease patients were compared with newly diagnosed Graves' disease patients by peripheral blood TCR sequencing and RNA sequencing. Overall study outcomes, separate from this receptor: TRBV28, TRBJ1-2 and TRBJ2-5 were preferentially used in persistent disease, while TRBV20-1 and TRBJ2-1 were favored in newly diagnosed disease. Only the TCR beta chain was sequenced and analyzed. Compared with newly diagnosed patients, persistent Graves' disease patients had lower TCR Shannon entropy and fewer highly expanded clones, which suggests clonal expansion. Because the primary lesion, thyroid tissue, could not be accessed, the study looked at peripheral blood alone. The authors acknowledged the small sample size as a limitation that may reduce accuracy. More public clonotypes were shared among persistent patients (approximately 3,000) than among newly diagnosed patients (966).

The method behind the library was multiplex PCR. The sequencing machine was an Illumina HiSeq 4000. CDR3 regions were amplified by Arm-PCR with iRepertoire HTBI primers to construct TCR beta libraries. PCR products were gel purified before sequencing. Concerning the study's data processing: Gene usage analysis of CDR3 amino acid clonotypes relied on the approximately 68 TRBV and about 15 TRBJ segments identified across samples. Filtered high-quality paired reads were merged into contigs using COPE and FqMerger. BLAST was used to align contigs to the IMGT TRBV, TRBD and TRBJ reference genes, and CDR3 was defined following IMGT. Highly expanded clones were defined as clonotypes with a frequency above 0.1%. Repertoire diversity was measured by Shannon entropy, and V-J evenness by the Gini coefficient. A clonotype was considered public if more than one individual shared it. Using fastp trimming at Q25 and MiXCR clonotype assembly, TCRdb reanalyzed the public sequencing data and kept in-frame beta chains. Duplicate CDR3 protein sequences are folded into a single record with the most common DNA and genes. What appears here as the V and J calls and clone size reflects TCRdb's work, not the paper's. Within this sample are around 240,000 distinct CDR3 sequences, with around 19% of them counted one time only. The top ten clonotypes cover about 14% of the sample.

The sample holds many counts of this clonotype. Its specific antigen is unknown. No much larger clone exists at a distance of one base, and base qualities are not known. The label giving this sample's time point can be read as: newly diagnosed GD, antithyroid drugs for less than 3 months. For both TCR sequencing and RNA sequencing, RNA was extracted from PBMCs using TRIzol. The diagnosis of Graves' disease was made according to American Thyroid Association guidelines. Recruitment of patients was carried out at an endocrinology department in Xi'an, China. Each patient gave about 9.1 milliliters of peripheral blood, collected in an EDTA anticoagulant tube. Ficoll Paque Plus density gradient separation was used to isolate PBMCs, and no additional T cell sorting was done. An Agilent 2100 Bioanalyzer and agarose gel were used to assess RNA quality, and a NanoDrop 2000 was used to measure RNA concentration.

The germline ends are 7 bases apart after V is trimmed by 3 bases and J by 7 bases. The CDR3 starts with the cysteine, ends with the phenylalanine, and has 11 residues. The read is trimmed to its CDR3 DNA, 33 bases read in frame from base 1. These data were also reused for a study on T cells in Graves' hyperthyroidism and ophthalmopathy. Looking at the second paper: Graves' hyperthyroidism was defined as stable when no progression to ophthalmopathy occurred over 18 months of follow-up. Hyperthyroidism patients were newly diagnosed, with disease duration under 2 months, and aged 18 to 65 years. Patients with uncontrolled infections, other autoimmune diseases, pregnancy or lactation were excluded. Diagnoses relied on clinical symptoms, serum thyroxine and TRAb, thyroid ultrasound and orbital computed tomography. The TCR CDR3 was subjected to a first round of RT-PCR using the HTBI primer set and the Qiagen OneStep RT-PCR kit. Most expanded thyroid clonotypes (frequency above 0.001) were also found in blood, which suggests that blood repertoires may mirror thyroid immune responses. A model built on a 13 V-J signature distinguished ophthalmopathy from stable hyperthyroidism, reaching about 88% sensitivity and around 81% specificity in cross-validation and 80%/75% in testing. In validation, the model predicted progression to ophthalmopathy with 60% to 71% sensitivity and approximately 78% specificity, a median of approximately 6.5 months before onset. To identify TCR V-J signatures that set the groups apart, the researchers used a discovery cohort of roughly 100 patients, made up of around 42 with Graves' ophthalmopathy and around 58 with stable Graves' hyperthyroidism. Whether ophthalmopathy could be predicted prospectively was tested in an independent validation cohort made up of under 20 hyperthyroidism patients plus 17 patients who later progressed to ophthalmopathy. The roughly 100 discovery patients were randomly divided into training and test sets at a 7:3 ratio. In addition, the study compared T-cell repertoires in thyroid tissue and in blood from roughly six Graves' hyperthyroidism patients. Following sampling, methimazole starting at 30 mg daily was given to hyperthyroidism patients, and high-dose intravenous methylprednisolone was given to ophthalmopathy patients. Libraries were constructed in a second round of multiplex PCR, after which size selection and purification were performed. Libraries were sequenced paired-end with 100 bp reads on an Illumina HiSeq2000. Raw data were processed with SOAPnuke, discarding reads with adapters, uncalled bases, mean Phred below 15, or no exact constant-primer or identifier match. COPE v1.2.5 was used to merge the high-quality paired reads, and each unique nucleotide sequence was defined as a clonotype. Clonotypes were aligned to IMGT TRBV, TRBD and TRBJ reference segments using MiTCR v1.1. The analysis was restricted to V-J combinations with a frequency above 0.0001, which together covered over 99% of the repertoires. The TCS score was defined as the ratio of F50 (clonal expansion) to E x V (chaos), calculated using BLOSUM62-based TCRdist between CDR3 peptides within each V-J. Welch's t-statistics and random forest reduced 500 to 550 V-J features to roughly 13, which were used in a naive Bayes classifier (R e1071). No statistical method was used to set the sample size in advance, and investigators knew the group allocation. The paper reports TCR Vbeta CDR3 sequencing of 140 or so peripheral blood samples: under 45 ophthalmopathy, 70 to 85 hyperthyroidism and roughly 17 progressor patients.

This receptor was taken from a young woman with Graves disease. Donor details come from another sample of the same person, matched by shared clones. The sequencing used peripheral blood mononuclear cells (PBMCs), collected at new diagnosis, from a patient treated with antithyroid drugs. The rearranged chain carries TRBV12-3 or TRBV12-4 and TRBJ2-7; no D segment can be confidently identified. Here is the DNA: TGTGCCAGCAGTTTGATAGGTGAGCAGTACTTC. Its amino acids are CASSLIGEQYF.